This paragraph reports one T cell receptor beta chain. This entry belongs to a study of blood T cell repertoires in COVID-19. The repertoire was sequenced with immunoSEQ multiplex PCR; TCRdb's copy has only in-frame clones and lacks some. The repertoire holds a few hundred thousand clones, with around nine tenths as singletons. Cohort 3 recovered donors had two negative PCRs, clearance, or symptom resolution. CDR1 is MNHEY, CDR2 SMNVEV, per germline (reference sequence). The V and J ends lost 4 bases and 6 bases, in that order; junction bases with no gene match: 9. The CDR3 consists of 14 residues. Source material: PBMCs or T cells enriched from blood (not recorded which). The chain recombines TRBV27 with TRBJ2-7; 7 bases match TRBD2. This clonotype originated in a woman aged 50 to 60 who had recovered from COVID-19. The DNA of the CDR3 is TGTGCCAGCAGTTGGCGGGAGAGTGGCCTCGAGCAGTACTTC. This gives the protein CASSWRESGLEQYF.